Presented here are 2 T cell receptor beta chains from one specimen sequenced in a study of blood T cell repertoires in COVID-19. Using immunoSEQ multiplex PCR, the repertoire was profiled, and TCRdb retains in-frame clones only, with some absent. The sample records about 120,000 clones, approximately 85% being singletons. Sequencing input: peripheral blood. The receptors were sampled from a human donor in a cohort sampled during active COVID-19.

The chain combines TRBV6-4 with TRBJ2-7, with D hard to call. The CDR3 totals 13 residues. V lost 4 bases and J lost 2, with 9 bases in between. The germline CDR1 and CDR2 sequences are MRHNA and SNTAGT. The CDR3 nucleotides are TGTGCCAGCAGTGTGGTCCTAACCTACGAGCAGTACTTC. Translation gives CASSVVLTYEQYF.

The V and J genes are TRBV28 and TRBJ2-1, with a tentative D call TRBD1 (6 bases). CDR1 and CDR2 (germline): MDHEN, SYDVKM. The V end was cut by 9 bases, the J end by 5 bases, with 14 bases between. The CDR3 length is 13 residues. CDR3 nucleotides: TGTGCCAGTCCGGGGACAACCCACAATGAGCAGTTCTTC. Translation gives CASPGTTHNEQFF. The variable domain in full, with the rest retrieved from reference TRBV28 and TRBJ2-1, is DVKVTQSSRYLVKRTGEKVFLECVQDMDHENMFWYRQDPGLGLRLIYFSYDVKMKEKGDIPEGYSVSREKKERFSLILESASTNQTSMYLCASPGTTHNEQFFGPGTRLTVL.